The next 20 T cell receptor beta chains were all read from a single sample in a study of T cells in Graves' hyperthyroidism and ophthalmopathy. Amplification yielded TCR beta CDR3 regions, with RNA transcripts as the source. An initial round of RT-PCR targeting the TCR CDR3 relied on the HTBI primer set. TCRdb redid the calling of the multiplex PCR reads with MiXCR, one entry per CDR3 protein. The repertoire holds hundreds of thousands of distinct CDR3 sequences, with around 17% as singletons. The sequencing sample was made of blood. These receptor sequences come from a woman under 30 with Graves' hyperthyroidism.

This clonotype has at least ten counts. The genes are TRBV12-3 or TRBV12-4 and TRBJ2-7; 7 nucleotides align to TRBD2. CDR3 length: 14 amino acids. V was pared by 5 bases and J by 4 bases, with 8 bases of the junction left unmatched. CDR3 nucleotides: TGTGCCAGCAGTACTCCGGGACTACGGTACGAGCAGTACTTC. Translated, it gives CASSTPGLRYEQYF.

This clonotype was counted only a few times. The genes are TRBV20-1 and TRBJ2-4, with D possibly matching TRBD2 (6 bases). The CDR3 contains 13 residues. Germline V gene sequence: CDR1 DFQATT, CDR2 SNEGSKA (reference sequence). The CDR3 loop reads CSSREGGDDIQYF. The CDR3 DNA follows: TGCAGCTCTCGGGAAGGCGGGGACGACATTCAGTACTTC.

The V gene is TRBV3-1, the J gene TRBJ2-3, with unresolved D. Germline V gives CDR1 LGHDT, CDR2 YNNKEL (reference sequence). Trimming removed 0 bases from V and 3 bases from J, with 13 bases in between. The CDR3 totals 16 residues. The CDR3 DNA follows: TGTGCCAGCAGCCAAGAGGGCGAAAGAGCGACAGATACGCAGTATTTT. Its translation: CASSQEGERATDTQYF.

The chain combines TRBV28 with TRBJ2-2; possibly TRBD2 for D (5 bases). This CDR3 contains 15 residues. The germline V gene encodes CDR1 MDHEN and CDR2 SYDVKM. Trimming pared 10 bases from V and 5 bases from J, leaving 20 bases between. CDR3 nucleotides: TGTGCCACATCCGATTTCGGAGGAGGAACCGGGGAGCTGTTTTTT. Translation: CATSDFGGGTGELFF.

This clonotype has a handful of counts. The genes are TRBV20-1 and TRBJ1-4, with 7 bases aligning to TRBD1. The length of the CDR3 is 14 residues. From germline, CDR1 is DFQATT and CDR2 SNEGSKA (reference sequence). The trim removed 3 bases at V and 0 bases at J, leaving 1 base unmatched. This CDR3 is CSASTGATNEKLFF. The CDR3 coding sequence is TGCAGTGCTAGCACAGGGGCAACTAATGAAAAACTGTTTTTT.

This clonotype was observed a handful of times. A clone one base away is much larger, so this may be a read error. The CDR3, as DNA: TGCGCCAGCAGCGACGAACCGGGCCCTTCATCCGAAGTTTTCTTT. The encoded protein is CASSDEPGPSSEVFF. The chain joins TRBV5-1 to TRBJ1-1; no reliable D call. Germline values: CDR1 SGHRS, CDR2 YFSETQ. This CDR3 is 15 amino acids long.

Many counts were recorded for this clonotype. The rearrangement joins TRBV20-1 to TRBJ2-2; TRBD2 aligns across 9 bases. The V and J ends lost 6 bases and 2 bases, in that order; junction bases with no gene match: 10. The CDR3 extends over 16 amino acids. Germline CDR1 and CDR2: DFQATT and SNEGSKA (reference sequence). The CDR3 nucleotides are TGCAGTGCCCTGGCCAGCGGGGGGACTAACACCGGGGAGCTGTTTTTT. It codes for CSALASGGTNTGELFF.

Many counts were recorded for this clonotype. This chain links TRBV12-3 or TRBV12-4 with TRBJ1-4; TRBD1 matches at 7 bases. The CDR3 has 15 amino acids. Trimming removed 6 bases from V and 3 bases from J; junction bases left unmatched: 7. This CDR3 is CASSLDRDPNEKLFF. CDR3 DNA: TGTGCCAGCAGCCTAGACAGGGATCCTAATGAAAAACTGTTTTTT.

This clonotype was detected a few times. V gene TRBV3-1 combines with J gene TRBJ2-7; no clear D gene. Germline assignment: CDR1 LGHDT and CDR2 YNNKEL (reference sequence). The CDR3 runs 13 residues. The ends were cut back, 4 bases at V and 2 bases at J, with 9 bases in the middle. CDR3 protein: CASSRHAAYEQYF. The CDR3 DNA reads TGTGCCAGCAGCCGGCATGCGGCCTACGAGCAGTACTTC.

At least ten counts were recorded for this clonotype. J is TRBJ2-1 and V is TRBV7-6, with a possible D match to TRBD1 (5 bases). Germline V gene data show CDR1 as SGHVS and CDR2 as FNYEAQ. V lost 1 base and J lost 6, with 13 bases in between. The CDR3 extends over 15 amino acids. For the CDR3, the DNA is TGTGCCAGCAGCTTAGAGCCAGGGCCGTCCAATGAGCAGTTCTTC. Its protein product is CASSLEPGPSNEQFF.

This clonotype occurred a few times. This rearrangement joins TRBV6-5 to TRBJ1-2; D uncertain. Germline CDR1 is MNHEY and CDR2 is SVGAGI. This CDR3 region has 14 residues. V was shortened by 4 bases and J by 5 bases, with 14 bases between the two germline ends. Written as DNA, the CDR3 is TGTGCCAGCAGTTCCCCGGGTGGCCTTTATGGCTACACCTTC. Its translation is CASSSPGGLYGYTF.

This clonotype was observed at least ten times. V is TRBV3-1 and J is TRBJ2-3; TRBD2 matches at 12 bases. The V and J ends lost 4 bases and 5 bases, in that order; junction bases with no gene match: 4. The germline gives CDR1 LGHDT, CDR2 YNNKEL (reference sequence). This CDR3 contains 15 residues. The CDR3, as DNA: TGTGCCAGCAGCCCTCTAGCGGGAGGGGGAGATACGCAGTATTTT. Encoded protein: CASSPLAGGGDTQYF.

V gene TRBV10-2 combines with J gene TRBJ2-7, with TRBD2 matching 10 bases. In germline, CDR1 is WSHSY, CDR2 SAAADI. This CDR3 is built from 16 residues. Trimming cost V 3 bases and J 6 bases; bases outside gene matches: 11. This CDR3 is CASSEGSGRASREQYF. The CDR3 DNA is TGCGCCAGCAGTGAAGGAAGCGGGAGGGCCTCACGCGAGCAGTACTTC.

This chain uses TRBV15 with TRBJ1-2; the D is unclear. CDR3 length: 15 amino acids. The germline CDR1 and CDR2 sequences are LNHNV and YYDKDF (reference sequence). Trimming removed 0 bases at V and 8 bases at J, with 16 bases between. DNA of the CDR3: TGTGCCACCAGCAGAGAGGACGGTACAAATGCGGGCTACACCTTC. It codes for CATSREDGTNAGYTF.

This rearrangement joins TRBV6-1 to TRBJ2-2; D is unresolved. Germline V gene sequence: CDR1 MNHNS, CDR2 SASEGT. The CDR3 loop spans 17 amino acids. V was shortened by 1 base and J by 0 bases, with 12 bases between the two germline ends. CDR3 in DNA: TGTGCCAGCAGTGAAGTACCTTTCTCGGCGAACACCGGGGAGCTGTTTTTT. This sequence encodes CASSEVPFSANTGELFF.

CDR3 nucleotide sequence: TGCAGTGCTAATGGTGGTTTCGACACCGGGGAGCTGTTTTTT. Residues: CSANGGFDTGELFF. This chain joins TRBV20-1 and TRBJ2-2; D gene ambiguous. The V and J ends lost 4 bases and 3 bases respectively, with 12 bases between them. The CDR3 totals 14 residues. The germline gives CDR1 DFQATT, CDR2 SNEGSKA (reference sequence).

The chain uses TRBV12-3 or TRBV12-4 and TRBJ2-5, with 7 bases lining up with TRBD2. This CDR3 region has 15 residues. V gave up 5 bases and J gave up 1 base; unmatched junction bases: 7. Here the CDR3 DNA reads TGTGCCAGCAGTAGACAAAGCGGGGTCCAAGAGACCCAGTACTTC. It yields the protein CASSRQSGVQETQYF.

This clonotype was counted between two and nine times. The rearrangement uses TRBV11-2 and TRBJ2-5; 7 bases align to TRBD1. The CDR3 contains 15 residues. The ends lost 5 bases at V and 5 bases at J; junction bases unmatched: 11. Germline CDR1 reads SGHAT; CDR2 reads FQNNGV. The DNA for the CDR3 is TGTGCCAGCAGCGAAGAAGGGGGCGTCAGGGAGACCCAGTACTTC. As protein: CASSEEGGVRETQYF.

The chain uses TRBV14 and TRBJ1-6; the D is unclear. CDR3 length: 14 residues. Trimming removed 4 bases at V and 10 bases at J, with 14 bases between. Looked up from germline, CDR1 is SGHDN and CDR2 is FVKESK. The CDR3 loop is CASSPDPGGSPLHF. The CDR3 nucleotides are TGTGCCAGCAGCCCCGACCCCGGAGGGTCACCCCTCCACTTT.

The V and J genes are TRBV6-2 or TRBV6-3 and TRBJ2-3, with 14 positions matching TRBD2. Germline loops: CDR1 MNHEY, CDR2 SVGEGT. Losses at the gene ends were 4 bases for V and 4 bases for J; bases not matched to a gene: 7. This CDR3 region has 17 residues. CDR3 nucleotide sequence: TGTGCCAGCAGTTTCGTCCCGGGACTAGCGGGGGCAGATACGCAGTATTTT. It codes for CASSFVPGLAGADTQYF.